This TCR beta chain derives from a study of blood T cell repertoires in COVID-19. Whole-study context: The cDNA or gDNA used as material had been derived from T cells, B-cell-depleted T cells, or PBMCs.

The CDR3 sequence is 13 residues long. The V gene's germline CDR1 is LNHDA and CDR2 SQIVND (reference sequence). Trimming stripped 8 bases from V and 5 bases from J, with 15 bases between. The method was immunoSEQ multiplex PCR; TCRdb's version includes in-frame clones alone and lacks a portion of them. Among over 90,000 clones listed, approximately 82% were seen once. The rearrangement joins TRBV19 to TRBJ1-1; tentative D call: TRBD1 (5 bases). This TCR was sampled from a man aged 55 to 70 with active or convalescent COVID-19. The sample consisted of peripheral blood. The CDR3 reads CASRTGGYTEAFF. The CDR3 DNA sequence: TGTGCCAGTCGGACGGGGGGTTATACTGAAGCTTTCTTT.